This entry is about one TCR beta chain. Its target is not known. After constant-region reverse-primer amplification, full-length variable regions underwent semi-nested PCR with Nested Universal Primer A. TCRdb used MiXCR to reprocess the 5' RACE reads, holding one entry per CDR3 protein. The table lists around 9,000 distinct CDR3 sequences, over 50% of them singletons, with 5.5% to 7% in the top ten. With 1 base removed from V and 3 bases from J, the gap between germline ends came to 12 bases. This CDR3 spans 15 amino acids. The sorted Tregs were CD4+CD25+CD127-/low cells. Study-level results: Tumor Tregs overlapped most with tumor, then blood, naive CD4+ cells. The larger cohort examined one V-J beta rearrangement, not whole repertoires. The TCR gene usage of tumor memory CD4+ T cells clustered together with blood and lymph node memory CD4+ cells and with lymph node naive CD4+ cells.

The chain joins TRBV12-3 or TRBV12-4 to TRBJ1-1; D call uncertain. The specimen sequenced was Tregs sorted from a lymph node. The sequence was obtained from a female donor with breast cancer. CDR3 in DNA: TGTGCCAGCAGTTTAGTAAGGGCGAGGGACACTGAAGCTTTCTTT. Its translation: CASSLVRARDTEAFF.